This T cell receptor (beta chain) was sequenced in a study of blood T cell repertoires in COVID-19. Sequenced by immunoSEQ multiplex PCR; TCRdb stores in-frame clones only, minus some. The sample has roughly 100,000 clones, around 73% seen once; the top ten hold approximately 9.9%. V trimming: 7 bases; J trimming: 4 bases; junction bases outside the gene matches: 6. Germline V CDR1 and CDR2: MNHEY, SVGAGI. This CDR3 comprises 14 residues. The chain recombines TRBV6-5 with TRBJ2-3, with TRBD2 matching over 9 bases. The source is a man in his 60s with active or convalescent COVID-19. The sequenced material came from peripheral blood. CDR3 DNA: TGTGCCAGCATTAGCGGGGGAAGTGCAGATACGCAGTATTTT. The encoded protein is CASISGGSADTQYF.